The 7 T cell receptor beta chains below come from one sample, sequenced in a study of blood T cell repertoires in COVID-19. Using immunoSEQ multiplex PCR, the repertoire was profiled, and TCRdb retains in-frame clones only, with some absent. The sample includes about 50,000 clones, approximately 88% of them seen just once. Material: peripheral blood. The receptors were gathered from a human donor in a cohort sampled during active COVID-19.

The chain employs TRBV19 and TRBJ2-5; D is perhaps TRBD1 (6 bases). CDR1 and CDR2 (germline): LNHDA, SQIVND (reference sequence). This CDR3 comprises 13 residues. Trimming removed 9 bases at V and 3 bases at J, with 14 bases between. The CDR3 loop is CASSPRGEETQYF. CDR3 DNA: TGTGCCAGCAGCCCCAGGGGCGAAGAGACCCAGTACTTC.

J is TRBJ2-3 and V is TRBV7-8; D unresolved. The germline V gene has CDR1 SGHVS and CDR2 FQNEAQ. CDR3 length equals 14 residues. V was pared by 4 bases and J by 2 bases, with 10 bases between. In nucleotides, the CDR3 is TGTGCCAGCAGCTCCGGGTGGAACACAGATACGCAGTATTTT. Its protein product is CASSSGWNTDTQYF.

The V and J genes are TRBV27 and TRBJ1-6, with D maybe TRBD1 (5 bases). The CDR3 sequence is 14 residues long. CDR1 MNHEY and CDR2 SMNVEV come from the germline V gene (reference sequence). Trimming took off 6 bases at V and 8 bases at J, with 14 bases between the two ends. CDR3 coding DNA: TGTGCCAGCAGCCTACGACAGAGATATTCACCCCTCCACTTT. It yields the protein CASSLRQRYSPLHF.

V usage is TRBV7-9 and J usage is TRBJ1-3; D remains unclear. This CDR3 is 12 amino acids long. V lost 7 bases and J 2 bases, leaving 6 bases between the germline ends. CDR1 and CDR2 (germline): SEHNR, FQNEAQ (reference sequence). Here the CDR3 reads CASMRAGNTIYF. CDR3 DNA: TGTGCCAGCATGAGGGCTGGAAACACCATATATTTT. Full variable domain (rest looked up from reference TRBV7-9 and TRBJ1-3): DTGVSQNPRHKITKRGQNVTFRCDPISEHNRLYWYRQTLGQGPEFLTYFQNEAQLEKSRLLSDRFSAERPKGSFSTLEIQRTEQGDSAMYLCASMRAGNTIYFGEGSWLTVV.

This chain links TRBV15 with TRBJ2-5; no firm D call. Germline V gives CDR1 LNHNV, CDR2 YYDKDF (reference sequence). The V end was cut by 0 bases, the J end by 5 bases, with 7 bases between. The CDR3 totals 13 residues. CDR3 in DNA: TGTGCCACCAGCAGAGATGTTGCGGAGACCCAGTACTTC. This translates into CATSRDVAETQYF.

This clone was seen only once. The CDR3 DNA is TGCAGCGTCCAAGACCGGCGACGGGGGAACACTGAAGCTTTCTTT. Its protein is CSVQDRRRGNTEAFF. V is TRBV29-1 and J is TRBJ1-1; D ambiguous. This CDR3 has 15 residues. Looked up from germline, CDR1 is SQVTM and CDR2 is ANQGSEA. Trimming took 6 bases from V and 1 from J, leaving 18 bases between them.

The gene calls are TRBV6-4 and TRBJ1-2; 7 positions agree with TRBD1. Trimming cost V 2 bases and J 5 bases; bases outside gene matches: 5. Germline V lookup: CDR1 MRHNA, CDR2 SNTAGT. The CDR3 is 14 amino acids. This chain's CDR3 is CASSDRQGSYGYTF. As DNA, the CDR3 is TGTGCCAGCAGTGACCGACAGGGATCTTATGGCTACACCTTC.